The rows below give T cell receptor beta chains drawn from one sample of a study of OX40 agonist ivuxolimab in advanced cancers. Assay: immunoSEQ multiplex PCR; the TCRdb copy retains only in-frame clones and omits some. The sample records 9,500 to 15,000 clones, approximately 82% being singletons. The source was CD4+ or CD8+ T cells sorted from blood, collected in a trial of the OX40 agonist ivuxolimab. These receptor sequences come from an adult with an advanced solid tumor such as melanoma, head and neck, liver or kidney cancer. Each CDR3 is given with its conserved first and last residue. The D gene is left open where the match is weak. Clone size, where shown, is once, few, many, or a class for clones that have expanded.

CDR3 protein	clone size	V gene	D gene
CASSFSGTGGLEEQYF	.	TRBV5-1	TRBD1
CASSVDSADTQYF	.	TRBV9	.
CASSLIRDSYEQYF	.	TRBV27	.
CASSPRQGTIQLFF	.	TRBV27	TRBD1
CASSFGVGTEAFF	.	TRBV7-7	.
CASSPEGYEQYF	.	TRBV7-9	.
CASSPQGRGYEQYF	.	TRBV9	.
CASSLVGFGGLSYTF	.	TRBV5-4	.
CASSPQFTLLLAGGIETQYF	.	TRBV28	TRBD2
CASSYGGYGYTF	few	TRBV6-5	.
CASSSNRDSRSYEQYF	.	TRBV28	TRBD1
CASSTLRGQGPYEQYF	.	TRBV19	.
CASSLAADSYNEQFF	.	TRBV13	.
CASSNTGGATEAFF	.	TRBV6-5	TRBD1
CASSPGQGGEKLFF	.	TRBV27	TRBD1
CASSLSGSGNEQYF	.	TRBV7-8	TRBD2
CASSLNVKETQYF	.	TRBV7-2	.
CASSLWTGRNTEAFF	.	TRBV14	TRBD1
CASSLGLAGGYEQYF	.	TRBV11-2	TRBD2
CASSLGAGGSTDTQYF	.	TRBV7-9	TRBD2
CASSHFGGRNIQYF	.	TRBV4-1	.
CASSEASWRYGYTF	.	TRBV6-1	.
CASSPLASGTDTQYF	once	TRBV6-5	.
CASSHREYQETQYF	.	TRBV28	.
CASSLGVEETQYF	.	TRBV5-8	.
CASSPAWGREQYF	medium-sized	TRBV2	.
CASSLWGGSGYEQYF	few	TRBV7-3	.